The 22 T cell receptor beta chains presented below share a single source sample, sequenced in a study of cytomegalovirus exposure and HLA in healthy donors. Sequencing was performed with immunoSEQ multiplex PCR; in TCRdb, only in-frame clones are kept and a portion is missing. This sample has roughly 150,000 clones; roughly 89% occur once, and the top ten carry 10%. The source material was PBMCs. The receptors were gathered from a woman aged 18-29 years in good health and CMV-seropositive.

The V and J genes are TRBV5-6 and TRBJ2-7; 7 bases fit TRBD1. J lost 1 base, V lost 2 bases, and 3 bases had no gene match. This CDR3 comprises 14 residues. Germline CDR1 reads SGHDT; CDR2 reads YYEEEE. The CDR3 sequence: CASSLTGQSYEQYF. The DNA for the CDR3 is TGTGCCAGCAGCTTAACGGGACAGTCCTACGAGCAGTACTTC.

V usage is TRBV28 and J usage is TRBJ2-7, with 10 bases lining up with TRBD2. Unmatched junction bases numbered 4, after V lost 2 bases and J lost 3 bases. The CDR3 has 15 residues. Germline assignment: CDR1 MDHEN and CDR2 SYDVKM. This CDR3 reads CASSLAAGGVYEQYF. As DNA, the CDR3 is TGTGCCAGCAGTTTAGCAGCGGGGGGGGTCTACGAGCAGTACTTC.

J is TRBJ1-3 and V is TRBV5-5; possibly TRBD1 for D (5 bases). The CDR3 runs to 16 residues. Germline V CDR1 and CDR2: SGHKS, YYEKEE (reference sequence). The germline V and J ends were trimmed by 4 bases and 0 bases, with 14 bases remaining between them. CDR3 nucleotides: TGTGCCAGCAGCAGTCAAGGGACTACCTCTGGAAACACCATATATTTT. Protein sequence: CASSSQGTTSGNTIYF.

This rearrangement joins TRBV11-2 to TRBJ1-5, with 8 bases lining up with TRBD1. Germline trimming cut 4 bases from V and 4 bases from J; bases unmatched to any gene: 6. The CDR3 consists of 15 residues. Germline V gives CDR1 SGHAT, CDR2 FQNNGV. CDR3 nucleotides: TGTGCCAGCAGCTCCGACAGGGGACGGAATCAGCCCCAGCATTTT. As protein: CASSSDRGRNQPQHF.

V and J are TRBV7-2 and TRBJ2-7; 10 bases match TRBD2. The CDR3 has 16 amino acids. The germline gives CDR1 SGHTA, CDR2 FQGNSA. V lost 5 bases, J lost 2 bases, and 9 bases stayed unmatched. The DNA of the CDR3 is TGTGCCAGCAGCCTCACAGGGACTAGCGACCCCTACGAGCAGTACTTC. This sequence encodes CASSLTGTSDPYEQYF.

This chain links TRBV9 with TRBJ2-7; possibly TRBD2 for D (5 bases). The CDR3 has 16 amino acids. Germline CDR1 and CDR2: SGDLS and YYNGEE. The V and J ends lost 4 bases and 2 bases respectively, with 19 bases between them. Here the CDR3 reads CASSKRSDSYTYEQYF. CDR3 DNA sequence: TGTGCCAGCAGCAAGCGCTCGGACTCATATACCTACGAGCAGTACTTC.

The chain joins TRBV25-1 to TRBJ2-3; D might be TRBD2 (7 bases). This CDR3 is 14 amino acids long. The V end lost 6 bases, the J end lost 0 bases, and 10 bases lay between the germline ends. Per the germline V gene, CDR1 is MGHDK and CDR2 is SYGVNS. The DNA of the CDR3 is TGTGCCAGCAGGCGGGGGCCAAGCACAGATACGCAGTATTTT. Translated, it gives CASRRGPSTDTQYF.

The chain has TRBV29-1 and TRBJ2-3; TRBD2 might be the D (5 bases). V was clipped by 0 bases and J by 6 bases, with 10 bases between them. This CDR3 has 13 amino acids. Germline values: CDR1 SQVTM, CDR2 ANQGSEA. The CDR3, as DNA: TGCAGCGTTGAAGAAGCGGAGCGGGATACGCAGTATTTT. As protein: CSVEEAERDTQYF.

The chain has TRBV5-1 and TRBJ1-2, with D possibly matching TRBD1 (5 bases). CDR1 is SGHRS and CDR2 is YFSETQ in the germline V gene. V was trimmed by 4 bases and J by 8 bases, leaving 15 bases between them. The CDR3 spans 13 residues. CDR3 nucleotides: TGCGCCAGCAGCGAAGCAGGGTTTTCGGGCTACACCTTC. This gives the protein CASSEAGFSGYTF.

The rearrangement links TRBV6-1 to TRBJ2-5; 7 bases line up with TRBD1. The CDR3 covers 16 residues. Germline V gene data show CDR1 as MNHNS and CDR2 as SASEGT. V was clipped by 4 bases and J by 1 base; unmatched bases: 9. CDR3 amino acids: CASSGRTGVFQETQYF. In DNA form, the CDR3 reads TGTGCCAGCAGTGGAAGGACAGGTGTATTCCAAGAGACCCAGTACTTC.

The rearrangement links TRBV4-3 to TRBJ1-3; 8 nucleotides align to TRBD1. Germline trimming cut 4 bases from V and 3 bases from J; bases unmatched to any gene: 8. The CDR3 length is 16 residues. From germline, CDR1 is LGHNA and CDR2 YSLEER. As DNA, the CDR3 is TGCGCCAGCAGCCGCCTTCAGGGGGCCGGTGGAAACACCATATATTTT. It specifies CASSRLQGAGGNTIYF.

The rearrangement links TRBV7-9 to TRBJ2-7, with 8 positions matching TRBD1. CDR1 and CDR2 (germline): SEHNR, FQNEAQ (reference sequence). The length of the CDR3 is 18 residues. After removal of 5 bases from V and 0 bases from J, the junction contained 15 bases not matched to a gene. This chain's CDR3 is CASSPWDRTSPDSYEQYF. CDR3 in DNA: TGTGCCAGCAGCCCTTGGGACAGGACATCACCAGACTCCTACGAGCAGTACTTC.

CDR3 amino acids: CASSDQQGTAYEQYF. The CDR3 region has the DNA TGTGCCAGCAGTGACCAACAGGGGACCGCCTACGAGCAGTACTTC. This sequence joins TRBV25-1 and TRBJ2-7; 7 nucleotides match TRBD1. Trimming cost V 3 bases and J 2 bases; bases outside gene matches: 7. This CDR3 is built from 15 residues. The germline gives CDR1 MGHDK, CDR2 SYGVNS.

This clone appeared a few times. This chain links TRBV2 with TRBJ1-4, with no clear D. This CDR3 has 14 residues. Per germline, CDR1 SNHLY and CDR2 FYNNEI. The V gene lost 6 bases and the J gene lost 0 bases, with 8 bases spanning the gap. Here the CDR3 reads CASRETATNEKLFF. Written as DNA, the CDR3 is TGTGCCAGCAGGGAGACGGCAACTAATGAAAAACTGTTTTTT.

The genes are TRBV11-2 and TRBJ2-7, with 8 nucleotides matching TRBD2. CDR1 SGHAT and CDR2 FQNNGV come from the germline V gene. CDR3 length: 15 amino acids. With 2 bases clipped from V and 5 bases from J, the junction kept 8 bases outside the gene matches. In DNA, the CDR3 is TGTGCCAGCAGCTTATCAGGACTAGCTCTCCACGAGCAGTACTTC. Translation: CASSLSGLALHEQYF.

The chain is built from TRBV6-5 and TRBJ2-1, with a tentative D call TRBD2 (5 bases). Germline V gene sequence: CDR1 MNHEY, CDR2 SVGAGI. The CDR3 has 15 amino acids. V was cut by 2 bases and J by 5 bases, with 13 bases left in between. The CDR3: CASSYRALRDNEQFF. CDR3 DNA sequence: TGTGCCAGCAGTTACAGGGCCCTGAGGGACAATGAGCAGTTCTTC.

The V and J genes are TRBV27 and TRBJ1-4; D remains unclear. This CDR3 has 14 amino acids. With 2 bases removed from V and 12 bases from J, the gap between germline ends came to 16 bases. Germline V gene data show CDR1 as MNHEY and CDR2 as SMNVEV (reference sequence). CDR3 DNA: TGTGCCAGCAGTTTAAGACAATCCGAGATGGAACTGTTTTTT. The encoded protein is CASSLRQSEMELFF.

The rearrangement links TRBV9 to TRBJ2-3; D possibly corresponds to TRBD2 (6 bases). With 0 bases removed from V and 0 bases from J, the gap between germline ends came to 14 bases. The V gene's germline CDR1 is SGDLS and CDR2 YYNGEE. The CDR3 length is 17 residues. Here the CDR3 reads CASSVAGGRPSTDTQYF. Written as DNA, the CDR3 is TGTGCCAGCAGCGTAGCTGGAGGGCGACCTAGCACAGATACGCAGTATTTT.

The gene calls are TRBV7-6 and TRBJ2-1; 10 nucleotides line up with TRBD2. The CDR3 has 15 residues. CDR1 is SGHVS and CDR2 is FNYEAQ in the germline V gene. The J segment lost 9 bases and the V segment lost 3 bases, leaving 8 bases of the junction unmatched. CDR3 nucleotide sequence: TGTGCCAGCAGCTTCAAGCGGGAGGGCCGGGGTGAGCAGTTCTTC. Amino acid sequence: CASSFKREGRGEQFF.

V and J are TRBV29-1 and TRBJ2-1; D gene uncertain. Germline-derived CDR1 and CDR2 are SQVTM and ANQGSEA. CDR3 length equals 13 residues. The V and J ends lost 5 bases and 0 bases respectively, with 8 bases between them. DNA of the CDR3: TGCAGCGTTTCTAGGTACTCCTACAATGAGCAGTTCTTC. Its protein is CSVSRYSYNEQFF.

This chain joins TRBV4-3 and TRBJ2-3, with TRBD2 matching 16 bases. Trimming took 3 bases from V and 5 from J; bases not matched to a gene: 14. The CDR3 length is 20 residues. CDR1 and CDR2 (germline): LGHNA, YSLEER. DNA of the CDR3: TGCGCCAGCAGCCAGTTATCCTGGGGACTAGCGGGAGGGCGGCAAGATACGCAGTATTTT. Its protein product is CASSQLSWGLAGGRQDTQYF.

This rearrangement joins TRBV14 to TRBJ2-1; 7 positions agree with TRBD1. The CDR3 totals 14 residues. V lost 4 bases, J lost 7 bases, and 7 bases stayed unmatched. Germline CDR1 reads SGHDN; CDR2 reads FVKESK. The DNA of the CDR3 is TGTGCCAGCAGCCGGGACAGTCTGACGAATGAGCAGTTCTTC. Protein product: CASSRDSLTNEQFF.